One sample yielded the 17 T cell receptor beta chains listed below, sequenced in a study of T cells in Graves' hyperthyroidism and ophthalmopathy. Using RNA transcripts as the source, TCR beta CDR3 regions were amplified. The primer set for the first-round RT-PCR of the TCR CDR3 was HTBI. TCRdb passed the multiplex PCR reads through MiXCR, listing each CDR3 protein once. This sample has around 340,000 distinct CDR3 sequences, with 16% found just once. The specimen sequenced was blood. The receptors derive from a man aged 25-45 years with Graves' hyperthyroidism.

This clonotype was seen repeatedly, ten times or more. V gene TRBV12-3 or TRBV12-4 combines with J gene TRBJ2-7, with TRBD2 matching over 7 bases. CDR3 length: 11 residues. Unmatched junction bases numbered 1, after V lost 6 bases and J lost 5 bases. The CDR3 DNA follows: TGTGCCAGCAGCCGGGGGGACGAGCAGTACTTC. Its translation is CASSRGDEQYF.

The chain combines TRBV5-6 with TRBJ2-7; tentatively, D is TRBD1 (5 bases). V was shortened by 4 bases and J by 2 bases, with 16 bases between the two germline ends. Per the germline V gene, CDR1 is SGHDT and CDR2 is YYEEEE. The CDR3 length is 15 residues. The CDR3 reads CASSPIQGSTYEQYF. The CDR3, as DNA: TGTGCCAGCAGCCCGATTCAGGGTTCGACCTACGAGCAGTACTTC.

This clonotype was recorded many times. The chain combines TRBV6-1 with TRBJ1-1; D unclear. Germline CDR1 MNHNS, CDR2 SASEGT. This CDR3 is built from 14 residues. V lost 5 bases to trimming and J lost 6 bases, with 16 bases between them. CDR3 DNA sequence: TGTGCCAGCAGTTCGATCACCAAACGGGCTGAAGCTTTCTTT. Translated: CASSSITKRAEAFF.

This clonotype has at least ten counts. The DNA for the CDR3 is TGTGCCTGGAGTATGTTGGGGGGGAGGGGCACAGATACGCAGTATTTT. It is translated as CAWSMLGGRGTDTQYF. This chain connects TRBV30 to TRBJ2-3; 7 bases are a match to TRBD2. This CDR3 comprises 16 residues. The germline V gene has CDR1 GTSNPN and CDR2 SVGIG (reference sequence). After removal of 2 bases from V and 1 base from J, the junction contained 9 bases not matched to a gene.

The sample holds one count of this clonotype. The rearrangement links TRBV30 to TRBJ2-7; the D gene is possibly TRBD1 (6 bases). This CDR3 has 13 residues. From germline, CDR1 is GTSNPN and CDR2 SVGIG (reference sequence). V shed 3 bases and J shed 3 bases, with 12 bases lying between them. As DNA, the CDR3 is TGTGCCTGGAGCGATGACAGGTTCTACGAGCAGTACTTC. The encoded protein is CAWSDDRFYEQYF. Using reference TRBV30 and TRBJ2-7 for the parts outside the CDR3, the full variable domain is SQTIHQWPATLVQPVGSPLSLECTVEGTSNPNLYWYRQAAGRGLQLLFYSVGIGQISSEVPQNLSASRPQDRQFILSSKKLLLSDSGFYLCAWSDDRFYEQYFGPGTRLTVT.

This clonotype was seen more than once but under ten times. The chain joins TRBV20-1 to TRBJ2-1, with 8 bases that match TRBD1. Germline lookup yields CDR1 DFQATT and CDR2 SNEGSKA (reference sequence). V lost 0 bases to trimming and J lost 8 bases; unmatched junction nucleotides: 12. The CDR3 is 16 residues long. The DNA for the CDR3 is TGCAGTGCTAGAGACGAAGTGGGGACAGGAAACGATGAGCAGTTCTTC. Translating it yields CSARDEVGTGNDEQFF.

In its sample, this clonotype was seen many times. The V gene is TRBV29-1, the J gene TRBJ2-1; unclear D gene. Trimming took off 2 bases at V and 5 bases at J, with 10 bases between the two ends. Germline V lookup: CDR1 SQVTM, CDR2 ANQGSEA. This CDR3 is 13 amino acids long. The CDR3 is CSVEPYIDNEQFF. Here the CDR3 DNA reads TGCAGCGTTGAACCGTACATAGACAATGAGCAGTTCTTC.

This rearrangement joins TRBV7-9 to TRBJ2-2; D is undetermined. Germline V lookup: CDR1 SEHNR, CDR2 FQNEAQ (reference sequence). This CDR3 contains 13 residues. Trimming stripped 4 bases from V and 7 bases from J, with 10 bases between. CDR3 in amino acids: CASSSALVGELFF. CDR3 DNA sequence: TGTGCCAGCAGCTCCGCGCTGGTCGGGGAGCTGTTTTTT.

The sample holds a few counts of this clonotype. The chain couples TRBV9 to TRBJ2-2; 7 nucleotides match TRBD2. Germline-derived CDR1 and CDR2 are SGDLS and YYNGEE. The CDR3 is made up of 15 amino acids. Trimming at V came to 0 bases and at J to 4 bases, leaving 3 bases not matched to a gene. The CDR3 bases are TGTGCCAGCAGCGTAGCGGGAGGCCCCACCGGGGAGCTGTTTTTT. It is translated as CASSVAGGPTGELFF.

The J gene is TRBJ1-5, the V gene TRBV12-5; D ambiguous. The length of the CDR3 is 13 residues. From germline, CDR1 is LGHNT and CDR2 FRNRAP. Trimming removed 5 bases at V and 5 bases at J, with 10 bases between. The CDR3: CASGPASYQPQHF. For the CDR3, the DNA is TGTGCTAGTGGTCCAGCTTCTTATCAGCCCCAGCATTTT. Complete variable domain (other parts from reference TRBV12-5 and TRBJ1-5): DARVTQTPRHKVTEMGQEVTMRCQPILGHNTVFWYRQTMMQGLELLAYFRNRAPLDDSGMPKDRFSAEMPDATLATLKIQPSEPRDSAVYFCASGPASYQPQHFGDGTRLSIL.

This clonotype was seen ten or more times. The chain couples TRBV11-2 to TRBJ2-1; 14 bases match TRBD2. Germline V lookup: CDR1 SGHAT, CDR2 FQNNGV. The V gene end was trimmed by 4 bases and the J gene end by 7 bases; junction bases not matched to a gene: 3. This CDR3 region has 15 residues. The CDR3: CASSSRLAGGNEQFF. CDR3 bases: TGTGCCAGCAGCTCGAGACTAGCGGGAGGGAATGAGCAGTTCTTC. Looking up the rest from reference TRBV11-2 and TRBJ2-1 gives the full variable domain: EAGVAQSPRYKIIEKRQSVAFWCNPISGHATLYWYQQILGQGPKLLIQFQNNGVVDDSQLPKDRFSAERLKGVDSTLKIQPAKLEDSAVYLCASSSRLAGGNEQFFGPGTRLTVL.

This clonotype was observed at least ten times. The V gene is TRBV20-1, the J gene TRBJ1-4; D remains ambiguous. The CDR3 length is 15 residues. The germline V gene encodes CDR1 DFQATT and CDR2 SNEGSKA (reference sequence). The V end lost 1 base, the J end lost 7 bases, and 16 bases lay between the germline ends. Written as DNA, the CDR3 is TGCAGTGCTAGAGCCCCCGGGATCCTGGGTGAAAAACTGTTTTTT. It translates to CSARAPGILGEKLFF.

This clonotype was recorded at least ten times. The genes are TRBV7-3 and TRBJ2-1, with D perhaps matching TRBD2 (5 bases). Germline CDR1 is SGHTA and CDR2 is FQGTGA. V lost 0 bases and J lost 4, with 13 bases in between. The length of the CDR3 is 16 residues. CDR3 DNA: TGTGCCAGCAGCTTAACCGGCGCGGGCCCTTACAATGAGCAGTTCTTC. This sequence encodes CASSLTGAGPYNEQFF.

This clonotype was counted only a few times. One end of the junction is discordant with germline, which a read error may explain. The chain combines TRBV20-1 with TRBJ2-1; unclear D gene. This CDR3 has 10 amino acids. The germline V gene has CDR1 DFQATT and CDR2 SNEGSKA (reference sequence). CDR3: CSALYNEQLF. The CDR3 DNA reads TGCAGTGCTCTCTACAATGAGCAGCTCTTC.

In its sample, this clonotype was seen many times. The rearrangement joins TRBV10-3 to TRBJ2-7; D perhaps matches TRBD2 (6 bases). CDR3 length: 15 residues. Per germline, CDR1 ENHRY and CDR2 SYGVKD. Deletions cut 8 bases from V and 7 bases from J, with 24 bases between. The CDR3 DNA sequence: TGTGCCATCGCGCCCGGGAGTGACCCTTTGGGGGAGCAGTACTTC. Amino acids: CAIAPGSDPLGEQYF.

This clonotype was detected many times. The chain carries TRBV12-3 or TRBV12-4 and TRBJ1-1, with 7 bases identical to TRBD1. Germline trimming cut 4 bases from V and 3 bases from J; bases unmatched to any gene: 5. The CDR3 totals 14 residues. CDR3 in DNA: TGTGCCAGCAGTTCGACCAGGGGGTACACTGAAGCTTTCTTT. Translated: CASSSTRGYTEAFF.

The V and J genes are TRBV20-1 and TRBJ2-1, with 9 bases aligning to TRBD1. The V and J ends lost 5 bases and 3 bases, in that order; junction bases with no gene match: 2. The CDR3 contains 13 residues. Germline V gene data show CDR1 as DFQATT and CDR2 as SNEGSKA (reference sequence). CDR3 nucleotide sequence: TGCAGTGCTCCGGGACAGGGCTACAATGAGCAGTTCTTC. Translation: CSAPGQGYNEQFF.